Listed here is a single T cell receptor beta chain. Its antigen remains unidentified. This sample stems from a study of OX40 agonist ivuxolimab in advanced cancers. On the study more broadly: The dose of intravenous ivuxolimab that patients received every 2 weeks ranged from 0.01 to 10 mg/kg.

This table comes from immunoSEQ multiplex PCR, and its TCRdb copy is limited to in-frame clones, with some not included. The table records 55,000 to 85,000 clones, about 83% of them present only once. The CDR3 covers 11 residues. Trimming shortened V by 5 bases and J by 9 bases, and 10 bases separated the two germline ends. CDR1 is SGHVS and CDR2 is FNYEAQ in the germline V gene. Study conclusions and caveats: Part of the nonresponder group also had normalized T-cell clonal expansion that was low.

The source material was CD4+ or CD8+ T cells sorted from blood, sampled in a trial of the OX40 agonist ivuxolimab. The source of this sequence is an adult with an advanced solid tumor such as melanoma, head and neck, liver or kidney cancer. V usage is TRBV7-6 and J usage is TRBJ2-5; D perhaps matches TRBD2 (5 bases). As DNA, the CDR3 is TGTGCCAGCAGCCGGGGTCGAGCCCAGTACTTC. Protein product: CASSRGRAQYF.